The T cell receptor (beta chain) under discussion was sequenced for a study of monozygotic twins with inflammatory bowel disease. Notes on the study in general: Relative to healthy twins, IBD patients had fewer clonotypes in common with others, a gap that was especially apparent with disease activity. Twins with IBD were found to have lower TCRbeta diversity (inverse Simpson) than healthy co-twins. Similarity of repertoires did not differ between concordant and discordant twins, possibly from limited power. Among patients, repertoires may have gained variability from differing immunosuppressive treatments.

TCRdb processed the 5' RACE reads again and assigns one entry to each CDR3 protein, with no DNA. This repertoire includes 330,000 or so distinct CDR3 sequences. As concerns this clonotype: Its specificity is unknown.

Looked up from germline, CDR1 is LNHDA and CDR2 is SQIVND (reference sequence). The CDR3 loop spans 15 amino acids. The receptor comes from a human donor with ulcerative colitis or Crohn's disease, or a healthy co-twin of an affected twin (not recorded which). The chain employs TRBV19 and TRBJ2-3; TCRdb lists TRBD1, though no DNA is available to test this call. Specimen: blood. Here the CDR3 reads CASSMGQNPTDTQYF.